The 25 T cell receptor beta chains listed next were all sequenced from one sample in a study of blood T cell repertoires in COVID-19. The assay was immunoSEQ multiplex PCR, and TCRdb's table has in-frame clones only and misses some. This sample has roughly 20,000 clones, with more than 65% found just once. Specimen: peripheral blood. These receptor sequences come from a man older than 75 with acute or convalescent COVID-19.

V and J are TRBV7-2 and TRBJ2-7; TRBD2 agrees at 8 bases. CDR1 is SGHTA, CDR2 FQGNSA, per germline. V dropped 3 bases and J dropped 6; count of bases not matched to a gene: 10. CDR3 size: 15 residues. CDR3 sequence (DNA): TGTGCCAGCAGCTTGGGACTAGTCGTTGGTAGCGAGCAGTACTTC. Its protein product is CASSLGLVVGSEQYF.

The rearrangement links TRBV27 to TRBJ2-1; the D gene is possibly TRBD2 (6 bases). There are 18 residues in the CDR3. Looked up from germline, CDR1 is MNHEY and CDR2 is SMNVEV (reference sequence). Deletions cut 6 bases from V and 5 bases from J, with 26 bases between. DNA of the CDR3: TGTGCCAGCAGCCAATTCGGGGCGCATGGCGGAGGGGACAATGAGCAGTTCTTC. It is translated as CASSQFGAHGGGDNEQFF.

The DNA for the CDR3 is TGCGCCAGCAGCCAAGCACGCGGGACAGGGGATGAAAAACTGTTTTTT. Protein product: CASSQARGTGDEKLFF. The chain combines TRBV4-1 with TRBJ1-4; 10 bases line up with TRBD1. Germline loops: CDR1 MGHRA, CDR2 YSYEKL. CDR3 length: 16 amino acids. V shed 1 base and J 6 bases; nucleotides not matched to a gene: 5.

This chain uses TRBV28 with TRBJ1-1; D call uncertain. There are 17 residues in the CDR3. V was pared by 5 bases and J by 2 bases, with 21 bases between. Per the germline V gene, CDR1 is MDHEN and CDR2 is SYDVKM. CDR3 amino acids: CASSPPGGRERNTEAFF. The CDR3 coding sequence is TGTGCCAGCAGTCCCCCAGGTGGGCGAGAGAGAAACACTGAAGCTTTCTTT. Looking up the rest from reference TRBV28 and TRBJ1-1 gives the full variable domain: DVKVTQSSRYLVKRTGEKVFLECVQDMDHENMFWYRQDPGLGLRLIYFSYDVKMKEKGDIPEGYSVSREKKERFSLILESASTNQTSMYLCASSPPGGRERNTEAFFGQGTRLTVV.

The rearrangement links TRBV3-1 (or the pseudogene TRBV3-2) to TRBJ2-3; TRBD2 matches 7 bases. The CDR3 has 15 amino acids. With 3 bases clipped from V and 1 base from J, the junction kept 4 bases outside the gene matches. CDR1 LGHDT and CDR2 YNNKEL come from the germline V gene (reference sequence). CDR3 sequence reads: CASSQFAGGTDTQYF. As DNA, the CDR3 is TGTGCCAGCAGCCAGTTCGCGGGAGGCACAGATACGCAGTATTTT.

This rearrangement joins TRBV28 to TRBJ1-5; maybe TRBD1 (6 bases). Trimming shortened V by 5 bases and J by 4 bases, and 27 bases separated the two germline ends. The germline V gene encodes CDR1 MDHEN and CDR2 SYDVKM. This CDR3 contains 19 residues. This CDR3 reads CASSAGGQLWAGMNQPQHF. CDR3 coding DNA: TGTGCCAGCAGTGCCGGGGGGCAATTGTGGGCAGGAATGAATCAGCCCCAGCATTTT. Complete variable domain (other parts from reference TRBV28 and TRBJ1-5): DVKVTQSSRYLVKRTGEKVFLECVQDMDHENMFWYRQDPGLGLRLIYFSYDVKMKEKGDIPEGYSVSREKKERFSLILESASTNQTSMYLCASSAGGQLWAGMNQPQHFGDGTRLSIL.

The J gene is TRBJ1-4, the V gene TRBV25-1, with D uncertain. Trimming took off 5 bases at V and 4 bases at J, with 14 bases between the two ends. There are 15 residues in the CDR3. The germline V gene encodes CDR1 MGHDK and CDR2 SYGVNS. The CDR3 sequence is CASSPVSGDNEKLFF. CDR3 coding DNA: TGTGCCAGCAGTCCAGTGAGCGGAGATAATGAAAAACTGTTTTTT. Supplemented by reference TRBV25-1 and TRBJ1-4, the full variable domain reads EADIYQTPRYLVIGTGKKITLECSQTMGHDKMYWYQQDPGMELHLIHYSYGVNSTEKGDLSSESTVSRIRTEHFPLTLESARPSHTSQYLCASSPVSGDNEKLFFGSGTQLSVL.

The V gene is TRBV24-1, the J gene TRBJ2-2, with TRBD2 matching over 9 bases. V lost 4 bases and J lost 4; bases outside the gene matches: 3. The CDR3 has 15 amino acids. The germline CDR1 and CDR2 sequences are KGHDR and SFDVKD. CDR3 residues: CATSDGGRGTGELFF. For the CDR3, the DNA is TGTGCCACCAGTGACGGCGGGAGGGGCACCGGGGAGCTGTTTTTT.

The rearrangement links TRBV5-1 to TRBJ2-1; the match to TRBD1 covers 9 bases. Germline trimming cut 0 bases from V and 9 bases from J; bases unmatched to any gene: 13. This CDR3 has 17 amino acids. Germline V gene data show CDR1 as SGHRS and CDR2 as YFSETQ. This CDR3 reads CASSLGYLDRGVGEQFF. The DNA for the CDR3 is TGCGCCAGCAGCTTGGGGTACTTGGACAGGGGTGTAGGTGAGCAGTTCTTC.

This clone is labeled large (0.1 to 1%). This chain links TRBV2 with TRBJ2-1; no reliable D call. Germline assignment: CDR1 SNHLY and CDR2 FYNNEI. V dropped 5 bases and J dropped 3 bases, with 8 bases sitting between them. The CDR3 runs 13 residues. CDR3 residues: CASSPVDYNEQFF. Here the CDR3 DNA reads TGTGCCAGCAGTCCGGTAGACTACAATGAGCAGTTCTTC. Full variable domain (outside the CDR3, taken from reference TRBV2 and TRBJ2-1): EPEVTQTPSHQVTQMGQEVILRCVPISNHLYFYWYRQILGQKVEFLVSFYNNEISEKSEIFDDQFSVERPDGSNFTLKIRSTKLEDSAMYFCASSPVDYNEQFFGPGTRLTVL.

The CDR3, as DNA: TGTGCCAGAGAGGGTGACAGGGAGTGTAGTTCACCCCTCCACTTT. Its translation is CAREGDRECSSPLHF. The V gene is TRBV21-1, the J gene TRBJ1-6; TRBD1, the table's D call, was not compared with the DNA. TRBV21-1 is a listed pseudogene. The CDR3 contains 15 residues.

As DNA, the CDR3 is TGTGCCAGCTCTCCCGGGACAGTCAATGGAAACACCATATATTTT. The encoded protein is CASSPGTVNGNTIYF. The chain couples TRBV18 to TRBJ1-3; 7 nucleotides line up with TRBD1. In germline, CDR1 is KGHSH, CDR2 LQKENI. J gave up 3 bases and V 6 bases, and 8 bases lay outside the gene matches. This CDR3 has 15 amino acids.

The chain carries TRBV5-8 and TRBJ2-4; 9 positions agree with TRBD1. V lost 0 bases and J lost 4; bases outside the gene matches: 2. From germline, CDR1 is SGHTS and CDR2 YDEGEE. The CDR3 sequence is 15 residues long. CDR3 DNA sequence: TGTGCCAGCAGCTTGGAAGGGACAGGGAAAAACATTCAGTACTTC. Residues: CASSLEGTGKNIQYF.

The rearrangement joins TRBV7-3 to TRBJ1-1, with a weak D call TRBD1 (5 bases). The V gene lost 2 bases and the J gene lost 4 bases, with 8 bases spanning the gap. The CDR3 length is 13 residues. Germline CDR1 and CDR2: SGHTA and FQGTGA. CDR3 DNA: TGTGCCAGCAGCTTACAGGGATCCACTGAAGCTTTCTTT. Its protein product is CASSLQGSTEAFF.

The chain is built from TRBV11-2 and TRBJ2-1, with TRBD2 matching over 9 bases. Trimming at V came to 5 bases and at J to 0 bases, leaving 8 bases not matched to a gene. Germline V gene data show CDR1 as SGHAT and CDR2 as FQNNGV. This CDR3 region has 17 residues. CDR3 region: CASSPYRLADSYNEQFF. The CDR3 coding sequence is TGTGCCAGCAGCCCCTACCGACTAGCGGACTCCTACAATGAGCAGTTCTTC.

The J gene is TRBJ1-2, the V gene TRBV28; the match to TRBD1 covers 7 bases. CDR1 MDHEN and CDR2 SYDVKM come from the germline V gene. The CDR3 covers 16 residues. V was clipped by 8 bases and J by 2 bases; unmatched bases: 14. The DNA of the CDR3 is TGTGCCAGCGTCGGCCTCGGCGGGACAGAAAACTATGGCTACACCTTC. Residues: CASVGLGGTENYGYTF.

The chain links TRBV24-1 to TRBJ2-7; TRBD1 agrees at 7 bases. Per germline, CDR1 KGHDR and CDR2 SFDVKD. Germline trimming cut 5 bases from V and 6 bases from J; bases unmatched to any gene: 9. This CDR3 is 14 amino acids long. CDR3 nucleotides: TGTGCCACCAGTGGGACAGGCCCCCACCCCGAGCAGTACTTC. It specifies CATSGTGPHPEQYF.

The chain links TRBV30 to TRBJ1-1, with 8 bases lining up with TRBD1. The germline CDR1 and CDR2 sequences are GTSNPN and SVGIG (reference sequence). This CDR3 comprises 14 residues. J gave up 1 base and V 3 bases, and 4 bases lay outside the gene matches. This chain's CDR3 is CAWSRQGRNTEAFF. CDR3 in DNA: TGTGCCTGGAGCCGACAGGGGAGGAACACTGAAGCTTTCTTT.

CDR3 in amino acids: CASSTLAGSRVGEQFF. The CDR3 coding sequence is TGTGCCAGCAGCACGCTAGCGGGATCCCGGGTCGGTGAGCAGTTCTTC. This chain connects TRBV14 to TRBJ2-1, with 9 bases aligning to TRBD2. Trimming at V came to 5 bases and at J to 9 bases, leaving 14 bases not matched to a gene. Germline values: CDR1 SGHDN, CDR2 FVKESK. This CDR3 is 16 amino acids long.

The rearrangement uses TRBV10-3 and TRBJ1-2, with TRBD1 identical over 12 bases. Germline trimming cut 3 bases from V and 7 bases from J; bases unmatched to any gene: 6. This CDR3 is built from 15 residues. Germline CDR1 ENHRY, CDR2 SYGVKD. CDR3 DNA sequence: TGTGCCATCAGTGACCCGGGACAGGGGGCACCTGGCTACACCTTC. It yields the protein CAISDPGQGAPGYTF.

V is TRBV5-1 and J is TRBJ1-2, with no clear D. This CDR3 region has 14 residues. V was cut by 0 bases and J by 3 bases, with 9 bases left in between. The germline V gene encodes CDR1 SGHRS and CDR2 YFSETQ. CDR3 sequence (DNA): TGCGCCAGCAGCTTGGCGGGTCCCGACTATGGCTACACCTTC. It codes for CASSLAGPDYGYTF.

This clone has just a few counts. V and J are TRBV7-8 and TRBJ1-6; 7 nucleotides match TRBD1. CDR3 length equals 15 residues. The V and J ends lost 5 bases and 9 bases, in that order; junction bases with no gene match: 10. CDR1 SGHVS and CDR2 FQNEAQ come from the germline V gene. CDR3 region: CASSMPTGTSSPLHF. Written as DNA, the CDR3 is TGTGCCAGCAGCATGCCGACAGGGACAAGTTCACCCCTCCACTTT.

V gene TRBV19 combines with J gene TRBJ2-1; TRBD1 is a possible D gene (6 bases). The CDR3 is 13 amino acids. The V and J ends lost 6 bases and 0 bases respectively, with 6 bases between them. The germline V gene encodes CDR1 LNHDA and CDR2 SQIVND (reference sequence). CDR3 protein: CASSRGSYNEQFF. DNA of the CDR3: TGTGCCAGTAGCAGGGGCTCCTACAATGAGCAGTTCTTC.

The chain combines TRBV30 with TRBJ1-3, with 8 bases matching TRBD1. The CDR3 has 16 residues. Trimming removed 1 base from V and 0 bases from J; junction bases left unmatched: 5. Per the germline V gene, CDR1 is GTSNPN and CDR2 is SVGIG (reference sequence). The CDR3: CAWSGDRSFSGNTIYF. The CDR3 bases are TGTGCCTGGAGTGGGGACAGGAGTTTCTCTGGAAACACCATATATTTT.

The chain links TRBV9 to TRBJ2-5; D is possibly TRBD1 (5 bases). The CDR3 totals 14 residues. Germline V gene data show CDR1 as SGDLS and CDR2 as YYNGEE. Trimming took 3 bases from V and 0 from J, leaving 9 bases between them. The CDR3: CASSADSNQETQYF. Written as DNA, the CDR3 is TGTGCCAGCAGCGCCGACAGCAACCAAGAGACCCAGTACTTC.